A selection of T cell receptor beta chains follows, all from one sample in a study of shared clonotypes between healthy human individuals. Clones were read by immunoSEQ multiplex PCR, and TCRdb kept only the in-frame ones, dropping some. The sample lists over 850,000 clones, more than 75% occurring once. Sequencing input: memory CD4+ T cells from PBMCs. These receptors were obtained from a man younger than 30 in good health. Some clones in this sample may be carry-over from other donors' samples. The CDR3 runs from the conserved cysteine through the conserved F or W. A D gene is named only where the DNA matches it firmly. Part of the rows lack a size; the others show once, few, many or a class for expanded clones.

D gene	clone size	V gene	J gene	CDR3 DNA	CDR3 protein
.	once	TRBV5-4	TRBJ2-7	TGTGCCAGCAGCTTGGTTCCGGGGGCCTACGAGCAGTACTTC	CASSLVPGAYEQYF
TRBD1	.	TRBV5-1	TRBJ2-2	TGCGCCAGCAGCTTGGGGACAGGGGGTACTAACACCGGGGAGCTGTTTTTT	CASSLGTGGTNTGELFF
.	.	TRBV5-6	TRBJ1-1	TGTGCCAGCACATTGGGGGGCCCGTACTTGAACACTGAAGCTTTCTTT	CASTLGGPYLNTEAFF
TRBD2	.	TRBV11-2	TRBJ2-7	TGTGCCAGCAGCTTAGGCGGGGGAAGTGCTGGGCAGTACTTC	CASSLGGGSAGQYF
TRBD1	.	TRBV19	TRBJ1-2	TGTGCCAGTAGCAGACAGGGCGGCAACTATGGCTACACCTTC	CASSRQGGNYGYTF
TRBD1	.	TRBV9	TRBJ2-5	TGTGCCAGCAGCGTAGTAGGGGGCCAGGAGACCCAGTACTTC	CASSVVGGQETQYF
TRBD2	.	TRBV9	TRBJ2-3	TGTGCCAGCAGCGTAGCTCTAGCGGGAGGGCCAGGTGATACGCAGTATTTT	CASSVALAGGPGDTQYF
.	.	TRBV18	TRBJ1-1	TGTGCCAGCTCACCAAGTGTCCAGGGCGGGAACACTGAAGCTTTCTTT	CASSPSVQGGNTEAFF
TRBD1	once	TRBV5-4	TRBJ2-7	TGTGCCAGCAGCCGGACAGGGCGTTACGAGCAGTACTTC	CASSRTGRYEQYF
.	.	TRBV1	TRBJ1-4	TGCACCAGCAGTCCACACCGGCCTGGGGTCGAAAAACTGTTTTTT	CTSSPHRPGVEKLFF
.	.	TRBV2	TRBJ2-1	TGTGCCAGCAAGGGTGGGGGGTCAAGCGGCACCTACAATGAGCAGTTCTTC	CASKGGGSSGTYNEQFF
.	.	TRBV5-3	TRBJ1-2	TGTGCCAGAAGCCATCAAGGGGAATCTAGCTATGGCTACACCTTC	CARSHQGESSYGYTF
TRBD2	few	TRBV5-4	TRBJ2-3	TGTGCCAGCAGCTTGCGAGCGGGAGGTTCCACAGATACGCAGTATTTT	CASSLRAGGSTDTQYF
TRBD2	.	TRBV2	TRBJ2-7	TGTGCCAGCAGTGTGCGGGGGGTGTCATACGAGCAGTACTTC	CASSVRGVSYEQYF
.	once	TRBV10-2	TRBJ2-2	TGCGCCAGCAGTGAGAGAAGGAACCGGGAGCTGTTTTTT	CASSERRNRELFF
.	.	TRBV27	TRBJ2-1	TGTGCCAGCAGTGCATTTAGCGGTACCCAGCAGTTCTTC	CASSAFSGTQQFF
.	few	TRBV28	TRBJ1-4	TGTGCCAGCAGTTTAAAATTCTTTTACTCAACTAATGAAAAACTGTTTTTT	CASSLKFFYSTNEKLFF
.	.	TRBV20-1	TRBJ1-1	TGCAGTGCCCAAGGGACTTCGAGACCTTTCTTT	CSAQGTSRPFF
TRBD1	.	TRBV18	TRBJ1-1	TGTGCCAGCTCACCACTCATCAGGGGGACGAACACTGAAGCTTTCTTT	CASSPLIRGTNTEAFF
.	.	TRBV18	TRBJ2-2	TGTGCCAGCTCACCGACGGACCCTCAGAGGGAGCTGTTTTTT	CASSPTDPQRELFF
.	.	TRBV10-2	TRBJ1-6	TGCGCCAGCAGTGAGCCCTCCGACTCACCCCTCCACTTT	CASSEPSDSPLHF
.	.	TRBV6-1	TRBJ1-1	TGTGCCAGCAGTGTAGGGGGGAACACTGAAGCTTTCTTT	CASSVGGNTEAFF
TRBD1	.	TRBV2	TRBJ2-7	TGTGCCAGCATTGGTGTGGGGACAGGGTACCACGAGCAGTACTTC	CASIGVGTGYHEQYF
.	.	TRBV6-5	TRBJ2-1	TGTGCCAGCAGTTCCAGGATGAATGAGCAGTTCTTC	CASSSRMNEQFF
TRBD2	few	TRBV27	TRBJ2-3	TGTGCCAGCAGTTTCTATCCGGGACTAGCGGGGTCCACAGATACGCAGTATTTT	CASSFYPGLAGSTDTQYF
TRBD1	.	TRBV7-8	TRBJ2-7	TGTGCCAGCAGCTTAGAAATGAGTGACAGGGGGCACTCCTACGAGCAGTACTTC	CASSLEMSDRGHSYEQYF
.	.	TRBV29-1	TRBJ1-1	TGCAGCGCTCAGGGGAGGGGCGACACTGAAGCTTTCTTT	CSAQGRGDTEAFF
.	.	TRBV9	TRBJ2-3	TGTGCCAGCAGCCCCAAGCCCCCACAGGGCACCCATAACACAGATACGCAGTATTTT	CASSPKPPQGTHNTDTQYF
.	.	TRBV20-1	TRBJ2-1	TGCAGTGTCCCAGGCAATGAGCAGTTCTTC	CSVPGNEQFF
.	few	TRBV19	TRBJ1-5	TGTGCCAGTAGTTTGGGGGCTTTAGACGATCAGCCCCAGCATTTT	CASSLGALDDQPQHF
.	.	TRBV27	TRBJ2-7	TGTGCCAGCAGCCGCACCCGATCTCGGGGCACCACCTACGAGCAGTACTTC	CASSRTRSRGTTYEQYF
TRBD1	.	TRBV2	TRBJ1-2	TGTGCCAGCAGCGCCCGACAGGGGATATATGGCTACACCTTC	CASSARQGIYGYTF
.	.	TRBV10-3	TRBJ1-3	TGTGCCGTGAAGACGGGCACCCTACTCTCTGGAAACACCATATATTTT	CAVKTGTLLSGNTIYF
TRBD1	.	TRBV27	TRBJ1-6	TGTGCCAGCAGTCTGCAGGGGGGGGGTTCACCCCTCCACTTT	CASSLQGGGSPLHF
.	.	TRBV9	TRBJ2-3	TGTGCCAGCAGCGTAATCCCCACAGATACGCAGTATTTT	CASSVIPTDTQYF
TRBD2	.	TRBV25-1	TRBJ2-3	TGTGCCAGCAGCCTGGGACTAGCGGGAAGCACAGATACGCAGTATTTT	CASSLGLAGSTDTQYF
.	.	TRBV6-5	TRBJ2-5	TGTGCCAGCAGTTACGGGGTAGGGGAGGTAAAAGAGACCCAGTACTTC	CASSYGVGEVKETQYF
.	.	TRBV5-1	TRBJ1-1	TGCGCCAGCAGCTTGAAGCGACAAGATAACACTGAAGCTTTCTTT	CASSLKRQDNTEAFF
.	many	TRBV18	TRBJ1-4	TGTGCCAGCTCACCGTTGGGGGCGACTAATGAAAAACTGTTTTTT	CASSPLGATNEKLFF
.	.	TRBV18	TRBJ2-6	TGTGCCAGCTCGGGCTCTGGGGCCAACGTCCTGACTTTC	CASSGSGANVLTF
.	few	TRBV4-1	TRBJ1-2	TGCGCCAGCAGCCAAATTTACGATAACTATGGCTACACCTTC	CASSQIYDNYGYTF
.	.	TRBV6-5	TRBJ2-1	TGTGCCAGCAGTTATTCTCATCCTTCCTACAATGAGCAGTTCTTC	CASSYSHPSYNEQFF
.	.	TRBV7-3	TRBJ1-3	TGTGCCAGCTCCCCCTTTGGGGGATCCCGCCGATCTGGAAACACCATATATTTT	CASSPFGGSRRSGNTIYF
.	.	TRBV7-2	TRBJ2-2	TGTGCCAGCAGCTTAGTCTACACCGGGGAGCTGTTTTTT	CASSLVYTGELFF
TRBD2	.	TRBV28	TRBJ2-7	TGTGCCAGCAGTGATTTCACTAGCGGGATCGACTACGAGCAGTACTTC	CASSDFTSGIDYEQYF
.	.	TRBV5-1	TRBJ2-1	TGCGCCAGCAGCCCCAGCGCGAACCCTACCTACAATGAGCAGTTCTTC	CASSPSANPTYNEQFF
.	.	TRBV14	TRBJ2-7	TGTGCCAGCAGCCAGCTTTACAGCGGCGAGCAGTACTTC	CASSQLYSGEQYF
TRBD2	.	TRBV5-6	TRBJ2-7	TGTGCCAGCAGCTTGTATGTAGCGGGCCTCTCCTACGAGCAGTACTTC	CASSLYVAGLSYEQYF
.	once	TRBV2	TRBJ2-3	TGTGCCAGCACCTCGGTCCTGAACACAGATACGCAGTATTTT	CASTSVLNTDTQYF
.	.	TRBV9	TRBJ2-1	TGTGCCAGCAGCTCACAGGGGCGGGCGGGAACCAGGTACAATGAGCAGTTCTTC	CASSSQGRAGTRYNEQFF
.	.	TRBV27	TRBJ1-5	TGTGCCAGCAGTGACGGGAAGAATAGCAATCAGCCCCAGCATTTT	CASSDGKNSNQPQHF
.	.	TRBV7-2	TRBJ2-7	TGTGCCAGCAGCTTAGCGCGAGGAATTGGGACGAGCGAGCAGTACTTC	CASSLARGIGTSEQYF
.	few	TRBV30	TRBJ1-1	TGTGCCTGGCAGGGACACCCGAACACTGAAGCTTTCTTT	CAWQGHPNTEAFF
.	.	TRBV6-1	TRBJ1-1	TGTGCCAGCAGTGAAGCGGCAGCCCCTAACACTGAAGCTTTCTTT	CASSEAAAPNTEAFF